This T cell receptor (beta chain) was profiled in a study of OX40 agonist ivuxolimab in advanced cancers. Germline values: CDR1 LNHDA, CDR2 SQIVND (reference sequence). Trimming took off 5 bases at V and 5 bases at J, with 18 bases between the two ends. CDR3 length equals 15 residues. Profiled with immunoSEQ multiplex PCR; TCRdb holds only in-frame clones, not every one. Of approximately 76,000 clones in the sample, over 90% were seen once. Sequenced here: CD4+ or CD8+ T cells sorted from blood, sampled in a trial of the OX40 agonist ivuxolimab. The source of this sequence is an adult with an advanced solid tumor such as melanoma, head and neck, liver or kidney cancer. J is TRBJ1-2 and V is TRBV19, with D possibly being TRBD1 (6 bases). CDR3 sequence reads: CASSPTGGARYGYTF. The CDR3 DNA follows: TGTGCCAGTAGTCCGACGGGGGGCGCAAGATATGGCTACACCTTC.